The rows below give T cell receptor beta chains drawn from one sample of a study of cytomegalovirus exposure and HLA in healthy donors. The protocol was immunoSEQ multiplex PCR, while the TCRdb copy is restricted to in-frame clones and leaves out a portion. The data show fewer than 120,000 clones, around three quarters seen once. What was sequenced was PBMCs. The receptors derive from a woman under 40 in good health and CMV-seronegative. The CDR3 runs from the conserved cysteine through the conserved F or W. Each record gives: V gene, J gene, clone size, D gene, CDR3 DNA, CDR3 protein. The D gene is left open where the match is weak. Part of the rows lack a size; the others show once, few, many or a class for expanded clones.

v_gene: TRBV6-1
j_gene: TRBJ2-7
abundance: NA
d_gene: NA
CDR3nt: TGTGCCAGCAGTGAAATGAGCGGCTACGAGCAGTACTTC
CDR3aa: CASSEMSGYEQYF

v_gene: TRBV7-7
j_gene: TRBJ2-1
abundance: NA
d_gene: TRBD2
CDR3nt: TGTGCTAGCAGCCCTGGGGCGGGAGCTTACAATGAGCAGTTCTTC
CDR3aa: CASSPGAGAYNEQFF

v_gene: TRBV29-1
j_gene: TRBJ2-5
abundance: NA
d_gene: NA
CDR3nt: TGCAGCGTTGAAGGACGAAGAACAGAAACAGAGACCCAGTACTTC
CDR3aa: CSVEGRRTETETQYF

v_gene: TRBV7-9
j_gene: TRBJ1-2
abundance: NA
d_gene: NA
CDR3nt: TGTGCCAGCAGCTCCGACAGCCTTAACTATGGCTACACCTTC
CDR3aa: CASSSDSLNYGYTF

v_gene: TRBV30
j_gene: TRBJ1-2
abundance: NA
d_gene: NA
CDR3nt: TGTGCCTGGAGTTCTAAGAGATATGGCTACACCTTC
CDR3aa: CAWSSKRYGYTF

v_gene: TRBV7-8
j_gene: TRBJ1-1
abundance: NA
d_gene: NA
CDR3nt: TGTGCCAGCAGCTTTGGGGTAGGGGGGAACACTGAAGCTTTCTTT
CDR3aa: CASSFGVGGNTEAFF

v_gene: TRBV5-1
j_gene: TRBJ1-2
abundance: once
d_gene: TRBD1
CDR3nt: TGCGCCAGCAGCAACCGGGACAGATATGGCTACACCTTC
CDR3aa: CASSNRDRYGYTF

v_gene: TRBV6-5
j_gene: TRBJ2-5
abundance: NA
d_gene: TRBD1
CDR3nt: TGTGCCAGCAGGTCCGGGACAGGGTGGAGAGGGACCCAGTACTTC
CDR3aa: CASRSGTGWRGTQYF

v_gene: TRBV29-1
j_gene: TRBJ2-7
abundance: NA
d_gene: NA
CDR3nt: TGCAGCGTTGAAGATCCGGGGAGAGGGTTCGACGAGCAGTACTTC
CDR3aa: CSVEDPGRGFDEQYF

v_gene: TRBV10-3
j_gene: TRBJ1-1
abundance: NA
d_gene: NA
CDR3nt: TGTGCCATCAGTGTTCAAAGCCTGAACACTGAAGCTTTCTTT
CDR3aa: CAISVQSLNTEAFF

v_gene: TRBV27
j_gene: TRBJ1-5
abundance: NA
d_gene: TRBD1
CDR3nt: TGTGCCAGCAGAGGACAGGGGGCACGTCAGCCCCAGCATTTT
CDR3aa: CASRGQGARQPQHF

v_gene: TRBV11-2
j_gene: TRBJ2-7
abundance: NA
d_gene: TRBD2
CDR3nt: TGTGCCAGCAGCTCACTAGCGGGCGTGTACGAGCAGTACTTC
CDR3aa: CASSSLAGVYEQYF

v_gene: TRBV2
j_gene: TRBJ1-5
abundance: NA
d_gene: TRBD1
CDR3nt: TGTGCCAGCAAGGGACAGGGCAGCAATCAGCCCCAGCATTTT
CDR3aa: CASKGQGSNQPQHF

v_gene: TRBV30
j_gene: TRBJ1-1
abundance: NA
d_gene: NA
CDR3nt: TGTGCCTGGAGCGGGGGGAACACTGAAGCTTTCTTT
CDR3aa: CAWSGGNTEAFF

v_gene: TRBV11-2
j_gene: TRBJ2-1
abundance: NA
d_gene: TRBD2
CDR3nt: TGTGCCAGCAGCTCCCCTTGGCTTAGCGGGAGGCAGGATGAGCAGTTCTTC
CDR3aa: CASSSPWLSGRQDEQFF

v_gene: TRBV7-2
j_gene: TRBJ2-2
abundance: few
d_gene: TRBD2
CDR3nt: TGTGCCAGCAGCCCTGGGACTAGCCGGGGCACCGGGGAGCTGTTTTTT
CDR3aa: CASSPGTSRGTGELFF

v_gene: TRBV5-1
j_gene: TRBJ2-2
abundance: NA
d_gene: NA
CDR3nt: TGCGCCAGCAGCTTGGTTGTTCAGGACACCGGGGAGCTGTTTTTT
CDR3aa: CASSLVVQDTGELFF

v_gene: TRBV2
j_gene: TRBJ1-1
abundance: once
d_gene: TRBD1
CDR3nt: TGTGCCAGCAGAGCCGACCCTACAGGGGGCCGGGAAGCTTTCTTT
CDR3aa: CASRADPTGGREAFF

v_gene: TRBV2
j_gene: TRBJ1-1
abundance: NA
d_gene: NA
CDR3nt: TGTGCCAGCAGTAGACAGACTAACACTGAAGCTTTCTTT
CDR3aa: CASSRQTNTEAFF

v_gene: TRBV28
j_gene: TRBJ2-1
abundance: NA
d_gene: TRBD1
CDR3nt: TGTGCCAGCAGTCGACAGGGAAGTAATGAGCAGTTCTTC
CDR3aa: CASSRQGSNEQFF

v_gene: TRBV28
j_gene: TRBJ2-7
abundance: NA
d_gene: NA
CDR3nt: TGTGCCAGCAGACGGACAGCTATAGACTACGAGCAGTACTTC
CDR3aa: CASRRTAIDYEQYF

v_gene: TRBV7-9
j_gene: TRBJ1-4
abundance: NA
d_gene: TRBD1
CDR3nt: TGTGCCAGCAGCCGAGGACAGGGGGGGAAAAATGAAAAACTGTTTTTT
CDR3aa: CASSRGQGGKNEKLFF

v_gene: TRBV7-9
j_gene: TRBJ2-7
abundance: NA
d_gene: NA
CDR3nt: TGTGCCAGCAGCTTAGCTGGACAAGACGAGCAGTACTTC
CDR3aa: CASSLAGQDEQYF

v_gene: TRBV6-6
j_gene: TRBJ1-1
abundance: NA
d_gene: TRBD1
CDR3nt: TGTGCCAGCAGTTCCAAGGGACAGGGGGCGGCGACTGAAGCTTTCTTT
CDR3aa: CASSSKGQGAATEAFF

v_gene: TRBV29-1
j_gene: TRBJ2-5
abundance: NA
d_gene: NA
CDR3nt: TGCAGCGTTGCTCCGGGAGTCCAAGAGACCCAGTACTTC
CDR3aa: CSVAPGVQETQYF

v_gene: TRBV6-6
j_gene: TRBJ1-3
abundance: few
d_gene: NA
CDR3nt: TGTGCCAGCAGTTACGATAGGAGCTCTGGAAACACCATATATTTT
CDR3aa: CASSYDRSSGNTIYF

v_gene: TRBV25-1
j_gene: TRBJ1-2
abundance: NA
d_gene: NA
CDR3nt: TGTGCCAGCAGGGGACTCCCCATGCACTATGGCTACACCTTC
CDR3aa: CASRGLPMHYGYTF

v_gene: TRBV6-6
j_gene: TRBJ2-7
abundance: NA
d_gene: NA
CDR3nt: TGTGCCAGCGATGCCGGGACAAATAACTACGAGCAGTACTTC
CDR3aa: CASDAGTNNYEQYF

v_gene: TRBV6-1
j_gene: TRBJ2-7
abundance: few
d_gene: TRBD1
CDR3nt: TGTGCCAGCAGTGGGGCGGAGGGGACAGGCCGCTTCTTTTTCTACGAGCAGTACTTC
CDR3aa: CASSGAEGTGRFFFYEQYF

v_gene: TRBV2
j_gene: TRBJ1-5
abundance: few
d_gene: NA
CDR3nt: TGTGCCAGCAGTAGGCAGGGTAGCAATCAGCCCCAGCATTTT
CDR3aa: CASSRQGSNQPQHF

v_gene: TRBV2
j_gene: TRBJ2-7
abundance: NA
d_gene: TRBD2
CDR3nt: TGTGCCAGCATACAGGGACTAGCGGGGGGGAGCTCCTACGAGCAGTACTTC
CDR3aa: CASIQGLAGGSSYEQYF

v_gene: TRBV30
j_gene: TRBJ2-1
abundance: NA
d_gene: NA
CDR3nt: TGTGCCTGGAGTGTAGCGGGTCGCCCAGACAATGAGCAGTTCTTC
CDR3aa: CAWSVAGRPDNEQFF

v_gene: TRBV4-1
j_gene: TRBJ2-5
abundance: NA
d_gene: TRBD2
CDR3nt: TGCGCCAGCAGCCAAGCACTAGCGGGGGGGCCGAAGACCCAGTACTTC
CDR3aa: CASSQALAGGPKTQYF

v_gene: TRBV9
j_gene: TRBJ2-6
abundance: few
d_gene: NA
CDR3nt: TGTGCCAGCAGCGTAGGGTATCAAGTGGGAGGATCTGGGGCCAACGTCCTGACTTTC
CDR3aa: CASSVGYQVGGSGANVLTF

v_gene: TRBV5-4
j_gene: TRBJ2-7
abundance: NA
d_gene: NA
CDR3nt: TGTGCCAGCAGCTCGACAGGACCTTTGTACGAGCAGTACTTC
CDR3aa: CASSSTGPLYEQYF

v_gene: TRBV30
j_gene: TRBJ2-1
abundance: NA
d_gene: TRBD2
CDR3nt: TGTGCCTGGAAGACTAGCGGGGAGGTTTACAATGAGCAGTTCTTC
CDR3aa: CAWKTSGEVYNEQFF

v_gene: TRBV11-2
j_gene: TRBJ1-1
abundance: NA
d_gene: NA
CDR3nt: TGTGCCAGCAGCTTAGACGTGCTTAGTCACCCCATGAACACTGAAGCTTTCTTT
CDR3aa: CASSLDVLSHPMNTEAFF

v_gene: TRBV6-5
j_gene: TRBJ1-1
abundance: NA
d_gene: TRBD1
CDR3nt: TGTGCCAGCAGCCCGGGACAGGGGGCGGGCACTGAAGCTTTCTTT
CDR3aa: CASSPGQGAGTEAFF

v_gene: TRBV5-6
j_gene: TRBJ1-6
abundance: NA
d_gene: NA
CDR3nt: TGTGCCAGCAGCTTGAATTGGGCAAATTCACCCCTCCACTTT
CDR3aa: CASSLNWANSPLHF

v_gene: TRBV25-1
j_gene: TRBJ2-1
abundance: few
d_gene: NA
CDR3nt: TGTGCCAGCAGACGAAGTGAGGGTGAGCAGTTCTTC
CDR3aa: CASRRSEGEQFF

v_gene: TRBV30
j_gene: TRBJ2-2
abundance: NA
d_gene: TRBD1
CDR3nt: TGTGCCTGGAGTCGACAGGGCCGTTTGTCCGGGGAGCTGTTTTTT
CDR3aa: CAWSRQGRLSGELFF

v_gene: TRBV18
j_gene: TRBJ2-3
abundance: few
d_gene: NA
CDR3nt: TGTGCCAGCTCACTACAGGGAACAGATACGCAGTATTTT
CDR3aa: CASSLQGTDTQYF

v_gene: TRBV30
j_gene: TRBJ2-1
abundance: NA
d_gene: TRBD2
CDR3nt: TGTGCCTGGAGTGCGGCGGGGGTTTATATTGAGCAGTTCTTC
CDR3aa: CAWSAAGVYIEQFF

v_gene: TRBV6-1
j_gene: TRBJ2-3
abundance: NA
d_gene: NA
CDR3nt: TGTGCCAGCAGTGAAAGGAACGGGGATACGCAGTATTTT
CDR3aa: CASSERNGDTQYF

v_gene: TRBV6-5
j_gene: TRBJ2-1
abundance: NA
d_gene: TRBD1
CDR3nt: TGTGCCAGCGCCCGGGACAGGGTAAATGAGCAGTTCTTC
CDR3aa: CASARDRVNEQFF

v_gene: TRBV30
j_gene: TRBJ2-3
abundance: NA
d_gene: TRBD2
CDR3nt: TGTGCCTGGAGTGTAGGACTAGCGACAGATACGCAGTATTTT
CDR3aa: CAWSVGLATDTQYF

v_gene: TRBV4-3
j_gene: TRBJ2-7
abundance: NA
d_gene: TRBD2
CDR3nt: TGCGCCAGCAGCCAAGAACTAGCGGGAGGCTACGAGCAGTACTTC
CDR3aa: CASSQELAGGYEQYF

v_gene: TRBV4-2
j_gene: TRBJ2-2
abundance: NA
d_gene: TRBD2
CDR3nt: TGTGCCAGCAGCGGGGGCCTAGCGGGATACACCGGGGAGCTGTTTTTT
CDR3aa: CASSGGLAGYTGELFF

v_gene: TRBV7-2
j_gene: TRBJ2-3
abundance: once
d_gene: TRBD2
CDR3nt: TGTGCCAGCAGCTTAGAGAGGACTAGCGGGGTATCGGATACGCAGTATTTT
CDR3aa: CASSLERTSGVSDTQYF

v_gene: TRBV5-6
j_gene: TRBJ2-4
abundance: NA
d_gene: TRBD2
CDR3nt: TGTGCCAGCAGCTTTGGTGGGGGGGATCAGTACTTC
CDR3aa: CASSFGGGDQYF

v_gene: TRBV11-2
j_gene: TRBJ2-2
abundance: NA
d_gene: TRBD1
CDR3nt: TGTGCCAGCAGAAACAGGGGTAGGGAGCTGTTTTTT
CDR3aa: CASRNRGRELFF

v_gene: TRBV29-1
j_gene: TRBJ2-7
abundance: NA
d_gene: NA
CDR3nt: TGCAGCGTTGAAGAAGGGGCGAGAACCTACGAGCAGTACTTC
CDR3aa: CSVEEGARTYEQYF